This TCR beta chain appears in the sequencing data of a study of response to subunit inactivated influenza vaccine. TCRdb fed the RT-PCR reads into MiXCR, producing one record per CDR3 protein. The table has 500,000 to 600,000 distinct CDR3 sequences, around 13% seen once. A remark on this clonotype: The antigen remains undetermined.

Study-wide points: Seasonal influenza vaccination, on each occasion, was suggested by the authors to recruit few new T cells.

Germline values: CDR1 MNHNS, CDR2 SASEGT. V dropped 6 bases and J dropped 9; count of bases not matched to a gene: 6. The CDR3 consists of 14 residues. The origin of this receptor is a man aged 50-60 years who received an inactivated influenza vaccine. The rearrangement links TRBV6-1 to TRBJ1-6, with 9 positions matching TRBD1. The sample consisted of PBMCs from blood, taken more than 35 days after vaccination. The CDR3 here is CASRGQGSTSPLHF. The CDR3 bases are TGTGCCAGCAGGGGACAGGGTTCGACTTCACCCCTCCACTTT.